Reported below is one T cell receptor beta chain. Its specific antigen is unknown. Qualities for individual bases were not recorded, and no much larger clone is one base off. The cohort comprised some 680 healthy bone marrow donors. At the time of sampling, every cohort member was nominally healthy, though immune exposures that went unrecorded were likely present. The donor tested CMV seronegative and was one of the 352 seronegative cohort members. A peripheral blood sample was provided by each donor, and peripheral blood mononuclear cells were used for TCR beta sequencing. The Qiagen DNeasy Blood Extraction Kit was used to extract genomic DNA from the blood cell samples. To prepare the library, the immunoSEQ multiplex PCR assay was applied. For the multiplex PCR, a mixture combining 60 forward primers for TCR Vbeta segments and 13 reverse primers for TCR Jbeta segments was used. A multiplex PCR assay on genomic DNA amplified the CDR3 region of rearranged TCR beta genes. Amplified TCR beta libraries were sequenced as 87-base-pair reads on the Illumina HiSeq System. Processing in the source paper ran as follows. A later analysis tallied about 77 million unique TCR beta chains across the 700 or so repertoires, and about 10 million of those chains were shared by two or more donors. Raw reads were error-corrected and collapsed into unique sequences with a nearest-neighbor algorithm that merged closely related sequences to remove PCR and sequencing errors. CDR3 sequences were aligned to IMGT reference sequences to assign V, D and J gene segments. For a sequence to be retained, a match of at least six nucleotides was required to both a V gene segment and a J gene segment. A rearrangement was called productive if the CDR3 had no stop codons and remained in frame with V and J, and every other rearrangement was called non-productive. Following IMGT convention, CDR3 was defined as the stretch from the second conserved V-encoded cysteine to the conserved J-encoded phenylalanine. Sequences without an unambiguous match to a single V gene segment were excluded from the earlier analysis of 500 to 700 of the donors. In an earlier analysis of 500 to 750 of the donors, V segments were called functional above 56.7% productive rearrangements and were called segregating when the between-donor standard deviation exceeded 5%. A statistical classification framework was developed to diagnose cytomegalovirus status using the catalog of TCR beta chain sequences. V and J gene assignment, in a later analysis, came from comparing TCR nucleotide sequences with IMGT/GENE-DB human TR gene sequences. Using the TCRdist pipeline, a later analysis assigned CDR3 sequences along with most-parsimonious VDJ recombination scenarios. In a later analysis, each TCR beta chain was defined by its CDR3 amino acid sequence together with its V-gene family, and reads without a unique V-gene family were excluded. As a way to deal with suspected cross-contamination and a sequencing artifact, a later analysis dropped hundreds of nucleotide sequences that were highly shared and had low generation probability. In a later analysis, a clonal expansion index was calculated for each public chain from normalized within-repertoire ranks of inferred template counts. Generation probabilities in a later analysis came from a VDJ recombination model fitted to out-of-frame rearrangements, and those results were checked against IGoR. In a later analysis, TCR-TCR, TCR-HLA and TCR-CMV co-occurrence was scored with hypergeometric tests, and a repertoire-size bias correction was applied to TCR pairs. False discovery rates were estimated in a later analysis by permuting HLA or CMV assignments 20 times. In a later analysis, co-occurring TCRs were grouped using DBSCAN, and TCRdist sequence similarity was added for clustering within HLA-allele-positive subsets. Co-occurrence clustering excluded repertoires with fewer than 30,000 or more than 120,000 public chains, plus five with anomalous nucleotide sharing. What TCRdb holds here is the immuneACCESS table cut down to in-frame rearrangements. Part of the clones is not present; checked against another copy, under half of the missing clones reflect an unresolved V gene, and the others are unexplained. V and J calls and clone size are given by that table; D and trimming were obtained from the DNA. This sample gives roughly 230,000 clones in total; around nine tenths of them show up just once. The ten top clones hold approximately 1.5% of the sample.

The source of the sample is a study of cytomegalovirus exposure and HLA in healthy donors (dated by TCRdb to the late 2010s). Describing the broader study: According to an earlier analysis of 450 to 650 of the donors, 150 million to 200 million T cells yielded some 110 million unique TCR beta sequences and more than 250 Gb of sequence data. Approximately 300 gigabases of sequencing data and approximately 85 million unique TCR sequences were included in an early release covering several hundred HLA-typed donors. The genetic ancestry cluster associated with self-reported Caucasian donors included approximately 85% of the approximately 410 genotyped donors. The study aimed to test whether cataloging public T cell receptors could reveal signatures of past pathogen exposure. The study profiled the T cell repertoires of more than 500 subjects by immunosequencing and related them to cytomegalovirus serostatus. A separate validation cohort of roughly 130 different subjects was used in addition to the roughly 620-subject first cohort. The study combined high-throughput TCR immunosequencing, statistical association of individual TCRs with disease status, and machine learning to predict cytomegalovirus infection status. A later analysis re-examined previously published TCR beta repertoires from hundreds of donors and added high-resolution HLA genotyping to investigate patterns of TCR occurrence. Rather than drawing on any new phenotypic data, the later analysis identified candidate immune exposures from TCR beta sequences and the way those sequences occurred across donors. An earlier analysis of approximately 640 of the donors applied high-throughput TCR beta sequencing to assess whether each TCR beta V gene segment acted as functional or pseudogenic. Donor age, sex, ethnicity and CMV serostatus were collected together with the repertoire data. A later genetic analysis used genome-wide SNP genotypes for about 65% of the 666 donors, treating that subset as a discovery cohort. All discovery cohort repertoires had been generated using a single sequencing platform. Class I and class II HLA loci were covered by the typing at four-digit resolution. Typing coverage varied by locus: about 629-640 donors for A, B, C, DRB1 and DQB1; roughly 520 for DQA1; approximately 610 for DPA1; fewer than 480 for DPB1. Because of strong linkage in the cohort, a handful of DR-DQ haplotypes were treated as single units for association and clustering. Among about 400 genotyped donors of the cohort, an average of roughly 230,000 unique TCR beta nucleotide sequences was sequenced per donor, of which 15% to 20% were non-productive. What the study reported, not specific to this receptor: In a later genetic analysis, fewer N-insertions in productive TCRs were reported among donors in an Asian-associated ancestry cluster than the roughly 700-donor mean. Broadly in line with IMGT annotations, most TCR beta V segments showed up in productive rearrangements about 87% or about 30% of the time in an earlier analysis of about 500 of the donors. In vitro tests confirmed that a few of the cytomegalovirus-associated TCR beta chains recognize cytomegalovirus antigens. The earlier analysis of some 560 of the donors excluded over 15 rarely observed V segments, including chromosome 9 orphons, because counts were too low. According to a later analysis, TCR association rates differed among HLA loci, with DRB1 alleles showing the most associated TCRs and HLA-C alleles showing the fewest. A later analysis found that HLA-associated TCR beta chains were more clonally expanded and had lower generation probabilities than equally common non-associated chains. Linkage disequilibrium might explain the correlated functional status among segregating V segments, but an unknown experimental factor could not be ruled out. While some public TCRs were present in many individuals, most TCR sequences turned up only very rarely across donors. A later genetic analysis associated a missense DCLRE1C variant with V-gene and J-gene trimming of TCR beta chains, and an independent cohort replicated the association. According to the authors, the approach could potentially be generalized to other disease states and immunological phenotypes. In a later analysis, some 17,000 TCR beta sequences were associated with specific HLA alleles at a false discovery rate of 0.05. A group of highly shared sequence variants was considered likely to be a technical artifact of the sequencing pipeline. Most CMV-associated TCR beta chains appeared to be HLA-restricted in a later analysis, and the HLA associations seemed to be driven largely by CMV exposure. In the study, approximately 150 TCR beta chains were listed as associated with cytomegalovirus. In both the original and validation cohorts, the classifier was reported to diagnose cytomegalovirus status with high specificity and sensitivity. Because HLA typing was missing for some donors at each locus, association tests included only the typed subset. For the cohort, immune exposure information was limited to CMV serostatus. When HLA alleles, especially DR and DQ, strongly co-occurred, TCR associations were difficult to assign to individual alleles. A further reported finding was that TCR beta sequences accurately predicted the HLA-A and HLA-B alleles for most subjects in the first cohort. A later analysis reported that several top co-occurrence clusters appeared linked to parvovirus B19, influenza, CMV and Epstein-Barr virus. Only TCR beta chains were sequenced in this cohort, and the absence of alpha or paired-chain data limited detectable features. Presence/absence analyses assumed roughly uniform sequencing depth across donors, an assumption that may not hold.

The source is a girl aged 2-9 years in good health and CMV-seronegative. Sequencing input: PBMCs.

The CDR3 region reads CASSPGRFGTYEQYF. At the DNA level, the sequence is TGTGCCAGCAGCCCCGGAAGGTTCGGGACCTACGAGCAGTACTTC. In this chain, TRBV11-2 is recombined with TRBJ2-7, and possibly TRBD2, on 5 matching bases. The germline V gene supplies CDR1 SGHAT and CDR2 FQNNGV. V is shortened by 5 bases, J by 2 bases, and the region joining them spans 16 bases. The CDR3, from cysteine to phenylalanine, totals 15 residues. The retained sequence is limited to the CDR3, 45 bases, with the frame set at the first base.